The rows below give T cell receptor beta chains drawn from one sample of a study of cytomegalovirus exposure and HLA in healthy donors. Some clones are missing from TCRdb's copy, which holds only in-frame ones; the method was immunoSEQ multiplex PCR. The sample contains 150,000 to 200,000 clones, roughly 82% of which appear only once. Input material: PBMCs. The origin of the receptors is a man aged 18 to 30 in good health and CMV-seropositive. The CDR3 runs from the conserved cysteine through the conserved F or W. A D gene is named only where the DNA matches it firmly. The listing skips clone size in some rows; elsewhere it reads once, few, many or a size class.

V gene	D gene	clone size	J gene	CDR3 DNA	CDR3 protein
TRBV14	TRBD2	-	TRBJ2-1	TGTGCCAGCAGCCAAGCGCTAGCGGGAGACAATGAGCAGTTCTTC	CASSQALAGDNEQFF
TRBV30	TRBD2	-	TRBJ2-7	TGTGCCTGGAATCGGCTAGCGGGAGTAACCTCCTACGAGCAGTACTTC	CAWNRLAGVTSYEQYF
TRBV18	-	-	TRBJ1-2	TGTGCCAGCTCACCACCGATCCAGGGATATGGCTACACCTTC	CASSPPIQGYGYTF
TRBV2	-	-	TRBJ1-1	TGTGCCAGCAAGCTCCAGGGTGTCAAGGGCACTGAAGCTTTCTTT	CASKLQGVKGTEAFF
TRBV11-3	TRBD1	-	TRBJ2-1	TGTGCCAGCAGCTTATGGGCAGGGGGCAGGAATGAGCAGTTCTTC	CASSLWAGGRNEQFF
TRBV4-1	-	-	TRBJ2-5	TGCGCCAGCAGCCAAGCCGGCGGAAGGGGGTCCGAGACCCAGTACTTC	CASSQAGGRGSETQYF
TRBV19	TRBD1	-	TRBJ1-5	TGTGCCAGTAGTAGAGGACAGGTAGATCAGCCCCAGCATTTT	CASSRGQVDQPQHF
TRBV10-3	-	few	TRBJ1-1	TGTGCCATCAGCCCTCAGGGGAACACTGAAGCTTTCTTT	CAISPQGNTEAFF
TRBV11-3	TRBD1	-	TRBJ2-5	TGTGCCAGCAGCCCGGGGACAGGCCGGGAACAAGAGACCCAGTACTTC	CASSPGTGREQETQYF
TRBV4-3	-	-	TRBJ2-1	TGCGCCAGCAGCCAAGATTGGGGGGTTGCGGGGTTCAATGAGCAGTTCTTC	CASSQDWGVAGFNEQFF
TRBV5-1	-	-	TRBJ1-1	TGCGCCAGCAGCTCAAGAGGGAACCCGGGAATGAACACTGAAGCTTTCTTT	CASSSRGNPGMNTEAFF
TRBV7-6	-	-	TRBJ2-1	TGTGCCAGCAGCTTATTAGGCTACAGGGGAGGCAATGAGCAGTTCTTC	CASSLLGYRGGNEQFF
TRBV4-1	TRBD2	once	TRBJ2-3	TGCGCCAGCAGCCTGGGACTAGCCCGCACAGATACGCAGTATTTT	CASSLGLARTDTQYF
TRBV15	-	-	TRBJ2-1	TGTGCCACCAGCAGAGATGAATTCGGGACTCCCAGCTCCTACAATGAGCAGTTCTTC	CATSRDEFGTPSSYNEQFF
TRBV12-5	TRBD2	-	TRBJ2-3	TGTGCTAGTGGCACTAGCGGGGGGGCTGATACGCAGTATTTT	CASGTSGGADTQYF
TRBV15	TRBD1	-	TRBJ2-1	TGTGCCACCAGCAGAGCCCCGGGACAGGCGAACAATGAGCAGTTCTTC	CATSRAPGQANNEQFF
TRBV19	-	-	TRBJ2-7	TGTGCCAGTAGTCCCGGGAGCTCTGGCGAGCAGTACTTC	CASSPGSSGEQYF
TRBV30	TRBD1	-	TRBJ1-2	TGTGCCTGGAGCCCAGGGGGCAAAGGCTACACCTTC	CAWSPGGKGYTF
TRBV19	TRBD2	-	TRBJ2-7	TGTGCCAGTAGCTATAAGACTAGCTTCTACGAGCAGTACTTC	CASSYKTSFYEQYF
TRBV5-6	-	-	TRBJ2-3	TGTGCCAGCAGCCCCGATGGGGCAAGCACAGATACGCAGTATTTT	CASSPDGASTDTQYF
TRBV6-5	-	-	TRBJ2-2	TGTGCCAGCAGTTACTACTTTTACACCGGGGAGCTGTTTTTT	CASSYYFYTGELFF
TRBV27	-	-	TRBJ2-7	TGTGCCAGCCAATGGGACATCTACGAGCAGTACTTC	CASQWDIYEQYF
TRBV30	-	-	TRBJ1-2	TGTGCCTGGAACTCCGGAGGAGACTATGGCTACACCTTC	CAWNSGGDYGYTF
TRBV13	TRBD1	once	TRBJ2-7	TGTGCCAGCAGCCCTCGGGACAGGGGCTACGAGCAGTACTTC	CASSPRDRGYEQYF
TRBV7-2	-	-	TRBJ1-5	TGTGCCAGCAGCTTAGCGTCCCAGGGTACGCCCCAGCATTTT	CASSLASQGTPQHF
TRBV27	TRBD2	few	TRBJ2-3	TGTGCCAGCAGCCGCCGTGTCCGGGGTAGCGGGAAACCTAAGAGCACAGATACGCAGTATTTT	CASSRRVRGSGKPKSTDTQYF
TRBV6-5	TRBD2	-	TRBJ2-1	TGTGCCAGCACCCCAAGTGGGAGGGCCATACATGAGCAGTTCTTC	CASTPSGRAIHEQFF
TRBV6-1	-	-	TRBJ1-1	TGTGCCAGCAACCTCGGGAGCGCTGAAGCTTTCTTT	CASNLGSAEAFF
TRBV7-9	TRBD1	once	TRBJ2-7	TGTGCCAGCAACAAGGGGGCCAGAACCTACGAGCAGTACTTC	CASNKGARTYEQYF
TRBV27	TRBD1	once	TRBJ2-1	TGTGCCAGCAGTCCGACAGGGTCCGGGGCAAATGAGCAGTTCTTC	CASSPTGSGANEQFF
TRBV2	TRBD1	-	TRBJ1-4	TGTGCCAGCAGTCGACAGGGGGCCGGTGAAAAACTGTTTTTT	CASSRQGAGEKLFF
TRBV10-3	TRBD2	-	TRBJ2-2	TGTGCCATCAGTGAGTCATTAGCGGGCGATGGCACCGGGGAGCTGTTTTTT	CAISESLAGDGTGELFF
TRBV18	-	-	TRBJ1-4	TGTGCCAGCTCACCACCATGGGAGGAAAAACTGTTTTTT	CASSPPWEEKLFF
TRBV7-2	-	-	TRBJ2-1	TGTGCCAGCAGCTTCAACCCAGGGTTGGGTCCATACAATGAGCAGTTCTTC	CASSFNPGLGPYNEQFF
TRBV4-2	-	-	TRBJ1-4	TGTGCCAGCAGCCCGCGGAGGGGGGGGATCGTCATTAATGAAAAACTGTTTTTT	CASSPRRGGIVINEKLFF
TRBV4-2	TRBD2	-	TRBJ2-7	TGTGCCAGCAGCCCCCCTACGGATAGCGGGAGCGTAAATGACTACGAGCAGTACTTC	CASSPPTDSGSVNDYEQYF
TRBV6-4	TRBD2	-	TRBJ2-1	TGTGCCAGCAGTGCCGCTAGCGGGTCCTACAATGAGCAGTTCTTC	CASSAASGSYNEQFF
TRBV28	TRBD2	-	TRBJ2-4	TGTGCCAGCAGTACTACCCGGGACTATCGTGGCAAAAACATTCAGTACTTC	CASSTTRDYRGKNIQYF
TRBV5-1	TRBD2	-	TRBJ2-1	TGCGCCAGCAGCCTTCCGGGACTAGCGGCCTCCAATGAGCAGTTCTTC	CASSLPGLAASNEQFF
TRBV5-6	TRBD1	-	TRBJ2-7	TGTGCCAGCAGCCCCTTGAGGAAGACAGGGTCCTACGAGCAGTACTTC	CASSPLRKTGSYEQYF
TRBV18	-	-	TRBJ1-5	TGTGCCAGCTCCGACGGGGGGGAAGGTCAGCCCCAGCATTTT	CASSDGGEGQPQHF
TRBV19	TRBD2	-	TRBJ2-7	TGTGCCAGTAGTATCCCTCCCGCGGGAGGGCCGAACGAGCAGTACTTC	CASSIPPAGGPNEQYF
TRBV6-1	TRBD1	-	TRBJ1-5	TGTGCCAGCAGTGAAGGGCGGACAGGGGCGGATCAGCCCCAGCATTTT	CASSEGRTGADQPQHF
TRBV7-3	TRBD1	-	TRBJ1-1	TGTGCCAGCAAAGCGACAGGGATGAACACTGAAGCTTTCTTT	CASKATGMNTEAFF
TRBV6-5	-	-	TRBJ2-3	TGTGCCAGCAGTTCACTAGCACGGTCCGGGGGATATACGCAGTATTTT	CASSSLARSGGYTQYF
TRBV7-2	-	-	TRBJ2-2	TGTGCCAGCAGCCCCCGGACTGGGGGGACCGGGGAGCTGTTTTTT	CASSPRTGGTGELFF
TRBV5-1	TRBD1	-	TRBJ2-7	TGCGCCAGCAGAAGGCCGGGACAGACCTACGAGCAGTACTTC	CASRRPGQTYEQYF
TRBV29-1	-	-	TRBJ2-7	TGCAGCGTTGAAGGCACTGCGAACTACGAGCAGTACTTC	CSVEGTANYEQYF
TRBV13	TRBD2	-	TRBJ2-7	TGTGCCAGCAGCTCCCTACACGACCTAGCGGGAGCAGGCGAGCAGTACTTC	CASSSLHDLAGAGEQYF
TRBV9	-	-	TRBJ1-5	TGTGCCAGCAACGCGGGCGGAGGGAATCAGCCCCAGCATTTT	CASNAGGGNQPQHF
TRBV9	-	-	TRBJ1-4	TGTGCCAGCAGCCTATCTTTCCGGAGTGAAAAACTGTTTTTT	CASSLSFRSEKLFF
TRBV7-6	TRBD2	-	TRBJ2-3	TGTGCCAGCAGCCGACTAGCCCCAGATACGCAGTATTTT	CASSRLAPDTQYF
TRBV11-3	TRBD1	many	TRBJ1-5	TGTGCCAGCAGCTTAGCAGGGGGGAGCAATCAGCCCCAGCATTTT	CASSLAGGSNQPQHF
TRBV29-1	TRBD2	-	TRBJ2-7	TGCAGCGGGACTAGCGGGAGCTCCTACGAGCAGTACTTC	CSGTSGSSYEQYF
TRBV6-1	TRBD1	-	TRBJ2-7	TGTGCCAGCAGTGGCTACTCCCGGGACAGGGGGTTCGAGCAGTACTTC	CASSGYSRDRGFEQYF
TRBV1	-	once	TRBJ2-7	TGCACCAGCAGCCAGGACAGGGATTGTTCCTACGAGCAGTACTTC	CTSSQDRDCSYEQYF
TRBV28	TRBD1	-	TRBJ2-7	TGTGCCAGCAGTCCAGGGACAGGGGTAGTTGGCTACGAGCAGTACTTC	CASSPGTGVVGYEQYF